This TCR beta chain was documented in a study of control samples from healthy donors and cancer patients. This CDR3 contains 14 residues. Germline CDR1 is LGHDT and CDR2 is YNNKEL (reference sequence). J lost 5 bases, V lost 5 bases, and 4 bases had no gene match. TCRdb keeps only in-frame clones here, not all; method: immunoSEQ multiplex PCR. The table has under 150,000 clones, 80% to 90% seen once; the top ten hold about 2.7%. The TCR was taken from a man aged 55 to 70 in good health. V usage is TRBV3-1 (or the pseudogene TRBV3-2) and J usage is TRBJ1-5; 9 bases agree with TRBD1. Sequencing was performed on blood. The CDR3, as DNA: TGTGCCAGCAGCTGGACAGGGGAGGATCAGCCCCAGCATTTT. This sequence encodes CASSWTGEDQPQHF.